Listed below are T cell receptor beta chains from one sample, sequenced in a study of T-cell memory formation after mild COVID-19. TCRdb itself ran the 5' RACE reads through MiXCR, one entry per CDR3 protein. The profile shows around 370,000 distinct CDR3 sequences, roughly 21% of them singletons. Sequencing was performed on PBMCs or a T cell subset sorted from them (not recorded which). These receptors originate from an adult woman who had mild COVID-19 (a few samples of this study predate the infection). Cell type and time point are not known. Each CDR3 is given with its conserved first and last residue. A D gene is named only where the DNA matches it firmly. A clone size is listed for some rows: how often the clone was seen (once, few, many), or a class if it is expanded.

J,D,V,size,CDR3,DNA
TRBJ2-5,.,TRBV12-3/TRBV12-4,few,CASSSQGQTQYF,TGTGCCAGCAGTTCCCAGGGGCAGACCCAGTACTTC
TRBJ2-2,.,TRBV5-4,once,CASSLSGPGELFF,TGTGCCAGCAGCTTGTCTGGGCCCGGGGAGCTGTTTTTT
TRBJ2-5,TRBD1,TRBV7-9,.,CASSFDRGPGETQYF,TGTGCCAGCAGCTTTGACAGGGGGCCCGGAGAGACCCAGTACTTC
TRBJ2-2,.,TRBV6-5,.,CASSYSKGTVYANTGELFF,TGTGCCAGCAGTTACTCGAAGGGGACGGTTTACGCGAACACCGGGGAGCTGTTTTTT
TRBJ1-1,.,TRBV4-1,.,CASSQVSVIMNTEAFF,TGCGCCAGCAGCCAAGTGTCGGTTATTATGAACACTGAAGCTTTCTTT
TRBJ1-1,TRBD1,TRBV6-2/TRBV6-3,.,CASSYLIGDRKLRLHTEAFF,TGTGCCAGCAGTTATTTGATTGGGGACAGGAAACTACGATTACACACTGAAGCTTTCTTT
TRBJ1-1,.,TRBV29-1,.,CSVGRYLMNTEAFF,TGCAGCGTCGGCCGGTACCTAATGAACACTGAAGCTTTCTTT
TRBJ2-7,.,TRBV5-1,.,CASSLEVVGSYEQYF,TGCGCCAGCAGCTTGGAGGTGGTAGGGTCCTACGAGCAGTACTTC
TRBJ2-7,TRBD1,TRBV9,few,CASSPFQGAPYEQYF,TGTGCCAGCAGCCCCTTCCAGGGGGCCCCCTACGAGCAGTACTTC
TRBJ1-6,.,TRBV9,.,CASSVAGQGGSPLHF,TGTGCCAGCAGCGTAGCTGGCCAGGGAGGCTCACCCCTCCACTTT
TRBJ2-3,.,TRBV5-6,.,CASSSMDTQYF,TGTGCCAGCAGCTCCATGGATACGCAGTATTTT
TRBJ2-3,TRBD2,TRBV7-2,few,CASSPGGLGSDTQYF,TGTGCCAGCAGCCCCGGGGGACTAGGATCAGATACGCAGTATTTT
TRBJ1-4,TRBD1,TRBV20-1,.,CSARGQGFPEKLFF,TGCAGTGCCAGGGGGCAGGGTTTTCCTGAAAAACTGTTTTTT
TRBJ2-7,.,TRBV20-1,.,CSASPGATYEQYF,TGCAGTGCTAGCCCGGGCGCTACCTACGAGCAGTACTTC
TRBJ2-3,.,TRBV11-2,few,CASSLVAASTDTQYF,TGTGCCAGCAGCTTAGTGGCGGCTAGCACAGATACGCAGTATTTT
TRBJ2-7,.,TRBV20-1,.,CSARAEQYF,TGCAGTGCTAGGGCCGAGCAGTACTTC
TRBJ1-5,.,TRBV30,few,CAWSVRSGEPQHF,TGTGCCTGGAGTGTACGGAGCGGGGAGCCCCAGCATTTT
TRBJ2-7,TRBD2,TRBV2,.,CASSPFRGLASYEQYF,TGTGCCAGCAGTCCCTTCAGGGGACTAGCGAGCTACGAGCAGTACTTC
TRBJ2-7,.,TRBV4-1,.,CASSHTSSIYEQYF,TGCGCCAGCAGCCATACCAGTTCCATCTACGAGCAGTACTTC
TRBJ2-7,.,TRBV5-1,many,CASSPRGTSYEQYF,TGCGCCAGCAGTCCGAGGGGGACCTCCTACGAGCAGTACTTC
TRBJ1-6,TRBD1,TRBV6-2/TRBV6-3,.,CASSDRDSSRSPLHF,TGTGCCAGCAGTGACCGGGACAGCAGTCGATCACCCCTCCACTTT
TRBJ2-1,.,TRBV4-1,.,CASSQASGEQFF,TGCGCCAGCAGCCAAGCCTCAGGGGAGCAGTTCTTC